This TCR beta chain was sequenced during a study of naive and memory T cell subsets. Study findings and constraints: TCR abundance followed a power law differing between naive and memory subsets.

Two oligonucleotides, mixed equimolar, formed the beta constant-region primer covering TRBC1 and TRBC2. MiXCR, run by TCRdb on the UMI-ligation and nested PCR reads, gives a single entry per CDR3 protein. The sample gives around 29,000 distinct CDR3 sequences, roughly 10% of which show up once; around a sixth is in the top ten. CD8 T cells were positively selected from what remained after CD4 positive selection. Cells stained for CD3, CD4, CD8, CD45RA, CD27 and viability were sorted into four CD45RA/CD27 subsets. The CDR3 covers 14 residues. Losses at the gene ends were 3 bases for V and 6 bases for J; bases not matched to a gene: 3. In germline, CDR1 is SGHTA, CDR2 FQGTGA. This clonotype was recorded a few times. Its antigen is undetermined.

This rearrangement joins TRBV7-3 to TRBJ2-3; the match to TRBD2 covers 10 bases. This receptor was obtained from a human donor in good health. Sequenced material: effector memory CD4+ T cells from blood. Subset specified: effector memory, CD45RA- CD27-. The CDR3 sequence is CASSFSGGRDTQYF. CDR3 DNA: TGTGCCAGCAGCTTTAGCGGGGGGCGGGATACGCAGTATTTT.